The 6 T cell receptor beta chains in this list originate from one sample, sequenced in a study of read filtering for tumor transcriptome and immune sequencing (dated by TCRdb to 2020 to 2021). Sequencing relied on an Illumina HiSeq 4000. The Immunoverse kit was used to build TCR libraries from around 420 ng RNA, with molecular barcoded adaptors covering alpha/delta and beta/gamma chains. TCRdb reworked the public reads: Q25 trimming with fastp, MiXCR clone assembly, productive beta chains retained. Each CDR3 protein appears once, grouped with its most common genes and DNA. The sample data list 8,500 to 9,500 distinct CDR3 sequences, and about 16% of these were observed just once. Less than 30% of the sample rests with the top ten. The sample was a population of CD138-negative cells sorted from bone marrow. The intended sense of this specimen's cell subset or site label: bone marrow mononuclear cells depleted of CD138+ plasma/myeloma cells by negative magnetic selection. These receptors were taken from a donor aged 40 or older with multiple myeloma.

This clonotype was picked up many times. This could be a read error, since a much larger clone is one nucleotide away. The chain couples TRBV30 to TRBJ2-1; 8 positions agree with TRBD1. CDR3 length equals 15 residues. From germline, CDR1 is GTSNPN and CDR2 SVGIG (reference sequence). CDR3 loop: CAWSVPGGGYNGQFF. The CDR3 DNA sequence: TGTGCCTGGAGTGTCCCAGGGGGCGGATACAATGGGCAGTTCTTC.

This clonotype has ten or more counts. The CDR3 bases are TGCAGTGCAAAGCTAATTCCCAATGAGCAGTTCTTC. Translating it yields CSAKLIPNEQFF. V is TRBV20-1 and J is TRBJ2-1; no reliable D call. This CDR3 region has 12 residues. The V gene lost 6 bases and the J gene lost 6 bases, with 12 bases spanning the gap. CDR1 is DFQATT, CDR2 SNEGSKA, per germline (reference sequence).

V gene TRBV27 combines with J gene TRBJ2-5, with D possibly matching TRBD2 (5 bases). The V end was cut by 5 bases, the J end by 7 bases, with 20 bases between. This CDR3 has 15 amino acids. Germline assignment: CDR1 MNHEY and CDR2 SMNVEV (reference sequence). CDR3 nucleotide sequence: TGTGCCAGCAGTCCCCGGCGGGCCCTCAAAGGGACCCAGTACTTC. The encoded protein is CASSPRRALKGTQYF.

This clonotype was picked up many times. The J gene is TRBJ1-6, the V gene TRBV9; TRBD1 matches at 8 bases. V was clipped by 7 bases and J by 9 bases; unmatched bases: 6. CDR1 is SGDLS, CDR2 YYNGEE, per germline. The CDR3 is 13 amino acids. CDR3 in amino acids: CASAQGAGSPLHF. For the CDR3, the DNA is TGTGCCAGCGCCCAGGGGGCGGGTTCACCCCTCCACTTT.

This clonotype was seen repeatedly, ten times or more. The chain employs TRBV20-1 and TRBJ2-3; 13 nucleotides line up with TRBD2. CDR3 length: 15 residues. CDR1 and CDR2 (germline): DFQATT, SNEGSKA (reference sequence). With V trimmed by 3 bases and J by 6 bases, 6 bases remained unmatched. DNA for the CDR3: TGCAGTGCTAGTGAACTAGCGGGGGGGCCCGATACGCAGTATTTT. Its protein is CSASELAGGPDTQYF.

About this clonotype: A far bigger clonotype differs at one base, so this is likely a read error. The chain couples TRBV7-2 to TRBJ2-6, with a weak D call TRBD2 (5 bases). Germline assignment: CDR1 SGHTA and CDR2 FQGNSA. This CDR3 comprises 16 residues. Written as DNA, the CDR3 is TGTGCCAGCAGCTTAGCTGGAGGCTCTGGGGACAACGTCCTGACTTTC. Encoded protein: CASSLAGGSGDNVLTF.